The 25 T cell receptor beta chains below were found in one sample sequenced in a study of control samples from healthy donors and cancer patients. This table comes from immunoSEQ multiplex PCR, and its TCRdb copy is limited to in-frame clones, with some not included. The data hold roughly 150,000 clones, with 93% observed a single time. The sample taken for sequencing was blood. These receptors were obtained from a man in his forties or fifties in good health.

The chain recombines TRBV18 with TRBJ2-7, with 8 bases that match TRBD1. The CDR3 extends over 14 amino acids. Per germline, CDR1 KGHSH and CDR2 LQKENI. Trimming cost V 2 bases and J 3 bases; bases outside gene matches: 3. The CDR3 sequence is CASSPVTGVYEQYF. The CDR3 DNA reads as TGTGCCAGCTCACCAGTGACAGGGGTCTACGAGCAGTACTTC.

The chain has TRBV30 and TRBJ2-7, with D possibly TRBD2 on 6 matching bases. Germline loops: CDR1 GTSNPN, CDR2 SVGIG (reference sequence). This CDR3 region has 14 residues. Trimming took 0 bases from V and 1 from J, leaving 10 bases between them. The CDR3 DNA follows: TGTGCCTGGAGTGTTGGCGCGGGATCCTACGAGCAGTACTTC. This codes for CAWSVGAGSYEQYF.

The rearrangement uses TRBV28 and TRBJ1-2; D is unclear. Trimming left V 3 bases short and J 4 bases short, with 18 bases between. Germline CDR1 is MDHEN and CDR2 is SYDVKM. CDR3 length: 16 residues. The CDR3 DNA reads as TGTGCCAGCAGTTTGCCCGCCATCAGACGCACCTATGGCTACACCTTC. The encoded protein is CASSLPAIRRTYGYTF.

This chain joins TRBV27 and TRBJ2-1, with TRBD2 identical over 11 bases. The germline CDR1 and CDR2 sequences are MNHEY and SMNVEV (reference sequence). V lost 4 bases to trimming and J lost 9 bases; unmatched junction nucleotides: 8. The CDR3 sequence is 15 residues long. The CDR3 loop reads CASSSTSGSNGEQFF. The CDR3 DNA is TGTGCCAGCAGTTCTACTAGCGGGAGTAATGGTGAGCAGTTCTTC.

The chain employs TRBV19 and TRBJ2-6; 8 positions match TRBD1. This CDR3 is built from 17 residues. V shed 2 bases, J shed 4 bases, and the junction held 7 bases outside the gene matches. Germline-derived CDR1 and CDR2 are LNHDA and SQIVND (reference sequence). CDR3 bases: TGTGCCAGTAGTATAAGAGGGCAGGGGGCAGGGGCCAACGTCCTGACTTTC. Its protein is CASSIRGQGAGANVLTF. Supplemented by reference TRBV19 and TRBJ2-6, the full variable domain reads DGGITQSPKYLFRKEGQNVTLSCEQNLNHDAMYWYRQDPGQGLRLIYYSQIVNDFQKGDIAEGYSVSREKKESFPLTVTSAQKNPTAFYLCASSIRGQGAGANVLTFGAGSRLTVL.

The CDR3 sequence: CAWTFGLAGPMDEQFF. As DNA, the CDR3 is TGTGCCTGGACCTTCGGACTAGCGGGGCCCATGGATGAGCAGTTCTTC. J is TRBJ2-1 and V is TRBV30; 12 positions match TRBD2. Germline-derived CDR1 and CDR2 are GTSNPN and SVGIG (reference sequence). With 4 bases clipped from V and 8 bases from J, the junction kept 12 bases outside the gene matches. There are 16 residues in the CDR3.

This chain uses TRBV6-2 or TRBV6-3 with TRBJ2-3, with D possibly TRBD2 on 6 matching bases. Germline V gives CDR1 MNHEY, CDR2 SVGEGT. Between the trimmed V and J ends, which lost 0 bases and 2 bases, there was a span of 9 bases. There are 15 residues in the CDR3. The DNA of the CDR3 is TGTGCCAGCAGTTACTCTACTAGCCCCACAGATACGCAGTATTTT. Encoded protein: CASSYSTSPTDTQYF.

The V call is TRBV21-1, the J call TRBJ2-6; the D call in the table, TRBD1, was not verified against the DNA. TRBV21-1 has pseudogene status. The CDR3 covers 17 residues. CDR3 nucleotide sequence: TGTGCCAGCAGCAGCCCGGGACAGGCGTCTGGGGCCAACGTCCTGACTTTC. Its protein is CASSSPGQASGANVLTF.

V and J are TRBV6-2 or TRBV6-3 and TRBJ1-5; D unclear. The germline gives CDR1 MNHEY, CDR2 SVGEGT. This CDR3 is 15 amino acids long. Trimming removed 2 bases at V and 0 bases at J, with 8 bases between. This CDR3 is CASSYAENSNQPQHF. In DNA form, the CDR3 reads TGTGCCAGCAGTTACGCCGAGAATAGCAATCAGCCCCAGCATTTT.

The chain joins TRBV9 to TRBJ1-6; 7 bases align to TRBD1. CDR3 length: 17 residues. Unmatched junction bases numbered 9, after V lost 0 bases and J lost 6 bases. The V gene's germline CDR1 is SGDLS and CDR2 YYNGEE. CDR3 DNA: TGTGCCAGCAGCGTAGGGAGGACAGGAGGGGTTAATTCACCCCTCCACTTT. It specifies CASSVGRTGGVNSPLHF.

This sequence joins TRBV10-3 and TRBJ2-1; TRBD2 aligns across 11 bases. CDR1 and CDR2 (germline): ENHRY, SYGVKD. V lost 6 bases, J lost 2 bases, and 6 bases stayed unmatched. The CDR3 is 16 amino acids. The CDR3 spells CAIRDSGRATYNEQFF. The CDR3 nucleotides are TGTGCCATCAGGGATAGCGGGAGGGCCACCTACAATGAGCAGTTCTTC.

This rearrangement joins TRBV6-1 to TRBJ2-3; D unclear. CDR3 length equals 19 residues. Trimming took 0 bases from V and 2 from J, leaving 21 bases between them. Germline-derived CDR1 and CDR2 are MNHNS and SASEGT. The CDR3 spells CASSEAPQQLPYFTDTQYF. The CDR3 DNA sequence: TGTGCCAGCAGTGAAGCGCCGCAGCAGCTACCCTATTTCACAGATACGCAGTATTTT.

This chain joins TRBV9 and TRBJ1-1, with D possibly being TRBD1 (5 bases). V was pared by 0 bases and J by 10 bases, with 13 bases between. The CDR3 has 13 amino acids. Germline V lookup: CDR1 SGDLS, CDR2 YYNGEE. CDR3 in amino acids: CASSVVDSGGAFF. CDR3 in DNA: TGTGCCAGCAGCGTAGTTGACTCTGGGGGAGCTTTCTTT.

This clone is a singleton in its sample. The chain employs TRBV24-1 and TRBJ2-3; 12 bases are a match to TRBD2. This CDR3 has 17 amino acids. V shed 3 bases and J 0 bases; nucleotides not matched to a gene: 3. In germline, CDR1 is KGHDR, CDR2 SFDVKD. Here the CDR3 DNA reads TGTGCCACCAGTGATAGGACTAGCGGGACTAGCACAGATACGCAGTATTTT. Residues: CATSDRTSGTSTDTQYF.

This clone was found once. The chain employs TRBV25-1 and TRBJ2-3; TRBD2 agrees at 11 bases. The germline CDR1 and CDR2 sequences are MGHDK and SYGVNS. The CDR3 has 15 amino acids. V was pared by 2 bases and J by 5 bases, with 3 bases of the junction left unmatched. In DNA, the CDR3 is TGTGCCAGCAGTGAACTAGCGGGAGGTTTAGATACGCAGTATTTT. It is translated as CASSELAGGLDTQYF. Full variable domain (rest looked up from reference TRBV25-1 and TRBJ2-3): EADIYQTPRYLVIGTGKKITLECSQTMGHDKMYWYQQDPGMELHLIHYSYGVNSTEKGDLSSESTVSRIRTEHFPLTLESARPSHTSQYLCASSELAGGLDTQYFGPGTRLTVL.

This clone was detected once. The chain employs TRBV11-2 and TRBJ2-5; D remains unclear. The CDR3 sequence is 12 residues long. The V end lost 3 bases, the J end lost 5 bases, and 7 bases lay between the germline ends. The germline V gene encodes CDR1 SGHAT and CDR2 FQNNGV. The CDR3 DNA reads as TGTGCCAGCAGCTTGGAAAGGGAGACCCAGTACTTC. It translates to CASSLERETQYF.

This chain joins TRBV7-6 and TRBJ1-6; D is undetermined. CDR1 is SGHVS and CDR2 is FNYEAQ in the germline V gene. The V end lost 3 bases, the J end lost 7 bases, and 13 bases lay between the germline ends. The CDR3 loop spans 15 amino acids. The CDR3 spells CASSLRSAPNSPLHF. For the CDR3, the DNA is TGTGCCAGCAGCTTGCGATCCGCTCCCAATTCACCCCTCCACTTT.

This rearrangement joins TRBV19 to TRBJ2-1, with TRBD2 matching 10 bases. The germline V gene encodes CDR1 LNHDA and CDR2 SQIVND (reference sequence). The CDR3 totals 16 residues. J was trimmed by 2 bases and V by 7 bases; bases with no gene match: 8. The CDR3 here is CASTEREGVTYNEQFF. The DNA of the CDR3 is TGTGCCAGTACCGAGCGGGAGGGCGTAACCTACAATGAGCAGTTCTTC.

The V gene is TRBV7-3, the J gene TRBJ2-3, with 12 nucleotides matching TRBD2. Germline values: CDR1 SGHTA, CDR2 FQGTGA. Trimming removed 4 bases from V and 3 bases from J; junction bases left unmatched: 5. The CDR3 extends over 16 amino acids. DNA for the CDR3: TGTGCCAGCAGCTCTCGACTAGCGGGAGAGACAGATACGCAGTATTTT. Translating gives CASSSRLAGETDTQYF.

This clone was observed a handful of times. The chain combines TRBV3-1 (or the pseudogene TRBV3-2) with TRBJ1-1; D gene uncertain. V gave up 4 bases and J gave up 6 bases, with 18 bases separating them. This CDR3 has 15 residues. Germline loops: CDR1 LGHDT, CDR2 YNNKEL (reference sequence). The CDR3 bases are TGTGCCAGCAGCCCCAGGACCGACTCGGTCCCTGAAGCTTTCTTT. It translates to CASSPRTDSVPEAFF.

The chain has TRBV25-1 and TRBJ2-7; 7 nucleotides agree with TRBD1. With 5 bases clipped from V and 0 bases from J, the junction kept 4 bases outside the gene matches. Germline-derived CDR1 and CDR2 are MGHDK and SYGVNS. This CDR3 is 14 amino acids long. The CDR3: CASSRQGTSYEQYF. Written as DNA, the CDR3 is TGTGCCAGCAGTCGACAGGGTACCTCCTACGAGCAGTACTTC.

The rearrangement uses TRBV4-2 and TRBJ1-1, with 12 positions matching TRBD1. After removal of 1 base from V and 6 bases from J, the junction contained 3 bases not matched to a gene. Germline V lookup: CDR1 LGHNA, CDR2 YNFKEQ. The CDR3 has 15 amino acids. CDR3 region: CASSQAGQGASEAFF. In DNA, the CDR3 is TGTGCCAGCAGCCAAGCGGGACAGGGGGCCTCTGAAGCTTTCTTT.

The rearrangement uses TRBV15 and TRBJ1-2; D remains unclear. Per germline, CDR1 LNHNV and CDR2 YYDKDF (reference sequence). The CDR3 spans 13 residues. With 0 bases removed from V and 5 bases from J, the gap between germline ends came to 7 bases. The CDR3 nucleotides are TGTGCCACCAGCAGAGAAGGCTCTTATGGCTACACCTTC. Encoded protein: CATSREGSYGYTF. Complete variable domain (other parts from reference TRBV15 and TRBJ1-2): DAMVIQNPRYQVTQFGKPVTLSCSQTLNHNVMYWYQQKSSQAPKLLFHYYDKDFNNEADTPDNFQSRRPNTSFCFLDIRSPGLGDTAMYLCATSREGSYGYTFGSGTRLTVV.

The rearrangement uses TRBV6-5 and TRBJ2-4; D not certain. Trimming took off 4 bases at V and 12 bases at J, with 16 bases between the two ends. The CDR3 is 13 amino acids. CDR1 and CDR2 (germline): MNHEY, SVGAGI. The CDR3 DNA sequence: TGTGCCAGCAGTTCGACATCAGCAGCGACTCAGTACTTC. It yields the protein CASSSTSAATQYF.

The chain links TRBV11-2 to TRBJ2-3; D tentatively fits TRBD1 or TRBD2 (6 bases each). The CDR3 runs 15 residues. Trimming took 4 bases from V and 4 from J, leaving 15 bases between them. Germline V gene data show CDR1 as SGHAT and CDR2 as FQNNGV. In DNA, the CDR3 is TGTGCCAGCAGCTCGGAGGGGGGTCGCCCAGATACGCAGTATTTT. Protein product: CASSSEGGRPDTQYF.